This T cell receptor beta chain is from a study of human T cells and chemical hapten exposure. The time point here: patch test 3, about 24 weeks after DPC sensitization. Treatment indicated: therapeutic diphenylcyclopropenone sensitization with weekly scalp DPC. The CDR3 consists of 15 residues. Germline-derived CDR1 and CDR2 are SEHNR and FQNEAQ (reference sequence). V trimming: 4 bases; J trimming: 3 bases; junction bases outside the gene matches: 5. TCRdb re-derived calls from the RACE reads in MiXCR, one entry per CDR3 protein. The table lists roughly 200,000 distinct CDR3 sequences, under 25% of them singletons.

This clonotype was sampled from a middle-aged woman with alopecia areata. Some clones in this sample may be carry-over from other donors' samples. The sample consisted of whole blood, taken in connection with sensitization to the hapten diphenylcyclopropenone (DPC). The chain joins TRBV7-9 to TRBJ2-5, with 10 bases that match TRBD2. CDR3 DNA: TGTGCCAGCAGCTCCGGACTAGCGGAGGAAGAGACCCAGTACTTC. Amino acids: CASSSGLAEEETQYF.